This T cell receptor beta chain was found in a study of blood T cell repertoires in COVID-19. Study details: Acute-phase and convalescent COVID-19 samples originated in the United States, Italy and Spain.

The germline gives CDR1 SEHNR, CDR2 FQNEAQ (reference sequence). The CDR3 has 13 residues. V lost 6 bases to trimming and J lost 1 base, with 9 bases between them. Original analysis: Counts of nucleated cells, estimated from reference gene primer amplification, were obtained. Method: immunoSEQ multiplex PCR; TCRdb's copy keeps in-frame clones and lacks some. V and J calls and clone size come straight from that table; D and trimming were deduced from the DNA. Among about 220,000 clones, approximately 82% were seen once, and the ten largest hold 9.7%. This TCR came from a man aged 45-60 years with active or convalescent COVID-19. V is TRBV7-9 and J is TRBJ1-1; TRBD1 might be the D (5 bases). The material sequenced was peripheral blood. DNA for the CDR3: TGTGCCAGCAGTGCTAGGGGGAACACTGAAGCTTTCTTT. Its protein is CASSARGNTEAFF.